This T cell receptor (beta chain) is drawn from a study of blood T cell repertoires in COVID-19. At the level of the study: The study drew acute and convalescent COVID-19 samples from the United States, Italy and Spain. T cells, B-cell-depleted T cells, or PBMCs provided the cDNA or gDNA that served as material.

How the authors handled the data: Cell counts per sample came from amplifying reference gene primers. Assay: immunoSEQ multiplex PCR; the TCRdb copy retains only in-frame clones and omits some. The DNA gave D and trimming, while V, J and clone size come from that table. The sample carries some 150,000 clones, about 88% recorded once. This CDR3 contains 16 residues. Trimming took off 1 base at V and 4 bases at J, with 14 bases between the two ends. Germline V lookup: CDR1 SEHNR, CDR2 FQNEAQ (reference sequence). The source material was peripheral blood. This chain links TRBV7-9 with TRBJ1-3, with D possibly TRBD1 on 5 matching bases. This sequence was found in a woman older than 75 in a cohort sampled during active or convalescent COVID-19. CDR3 DNA sequence: TGTGCCAGCAGCTTAGGAGGGGACTACTCGGGAAACACCATATATTTT. Its translation: CASSLGGDYSGNTIYF.